Listed here are 32 T cell receptor beta chains from one sample, sequenced in a study of robustness of blood B and T cell sequencing. A 5' template-switch oligo added a universal priming site during cDNA synthesis. The template-switch oligo carried a 12-nucleotide random UMI tagging each cDNA molecule. TCRdb re-derived calls from the PCR reads in MiXCR, one entry per CDR3 protein. The data contain about 1,500 distinct CDR3 sequences, over 60% of them singletons. mRNA, not genomic DNA, served as the source for TCR beta repertoires. The material sequenced was peripheral blood. These receptors all stem from a human donor in good health.

V gene TRBV20-1 combines with J gene TRBJ2-1; 12 bases map to TRBD1. Germline V gives CDR1 DFQATT, CDR2 SNEGSKA (reference sequence). The trim removed 4 bases at V and 7 bases at J, leaving 5 bases unmatched. The CDR3 consists of 14 residues. Written as DNA, the CDR3 is TGCAGTGCTATTCCGGGACAGGGGGCGAATGAGCAGTTCTTC. The encoded protein is CSAIPGQGANEQFF.

V gene TRBV29-1 combines with J gene TRBJ1-1; 9 bases line up with TRBD1. The CDR3 sequence is 12 residues long. Trimming took 5 bases from V and 5 from J; bases not matched to a gene: 3. Germline V lookup: CDR1 SQVTM, CDR2 ANQGSEA. The CDR3 here is CSVRQGGTEAFF. DNA of the CDR3: TGCAGCGTTCGACAGGGGGGGACTGAAGCTTTCTTT.

The chain is built from TRBV6-5 and TRBJ1-1; D remains ambiguous. Germline lookup yields CDR1 MNHEY and CDR2 SVGAGI. The ends were cut back, 6 bases at V and 1 base at J, with 12 bases in the middle. The CDR3 is made up of 14 amino acids. The CDR3 sequence: CASSRSPKNTEAFF. As DNA, the CDR3 is TGTGCCAGCAGCCGGTCCCCCAAGAACACTGAAGCTTTCTTT.

This clonotype showed up just once. The rearrangement uses TRBV20-1 and TRBJ1-6, with D maybe TRBD1 (5 bases). This CDR3 is built from 15 residues. Germline V gives CDR1 DFQATT, CDR2 SNEGSKA (reference sequence). Trimming pared 1 base from V and 5 bases from J, leaving 12 bases between. The CDR3 loop reads CSARGQYDDNSPLHF. CDR3 in DNA: TGCAGTGCTAGAGGACAGTATGACGATAATTCACCCCTCCACTTT.

CDR3 DNA: TGTGCCAGCAGCCCATCGACAGGGAACACCGGGGAGCTGTTTTTT. This codes for CASSPSTGNTGELFF. The chain employs TRBV11-3 and TRBJ2-2; D may be TRBD1 (6 bases). The CDR3 contains 15 residues. Germline V CDR1 and CDR2: SGHNT, YENEEA. Trimming pared 5 bases from V and 1 base from J, leaving 11 bases between. Together with reference TRBV11-3 and TRBJ2-2, the CDR3 gives the full variable domain: EAGVVQSPRYKIIEKKQPVAFWCNPISGHNTLYWYLQNLGQGPELLIRYENEEAVDDSQLPKDRFSAERLKGVDSTLKIQPAELGDSAVYLCASSPSTGNTGELFFGEGSRLTVL.

The chain recombines TRBV5-1 with TRBJ1-2; D may be TRBD1 (6 bases). CDR3 length equals 15 residues. V lost 0 bases, J lost 8 bases, and 17 bases lay in between. Germline V gene data show CDR1 as SGHRS and CDR2 as YFSETQ. CDR3 DNA: TGCGCCAGCAGCTTGGGTACAGGGATGGTATACGGCTACACCTTC. Its protein product is CASSLGTGMVYGYTF.

The rearrangement links TRBV5-1 to TRBJ1-1; D may be TRBD1 (5 bases). The germline V gene encodes CDR1 SGHRS and CDR2 YFSETQ. The CDR3 contains 14 residues. Trimming left V 6 bases short and J 4 bases short, with 16 bases between. The CDR3: CASNPGRGGTEAFF. The CDR3 DNA reads TGCGCCAGCAACCCAGGAAGGGGTGGCACTGAAGCTTTCTTT.

This clonotype is deemed large. This chain links TRBV7-3 with TRBJ2-3; D is unclear. This CDR3 region has 14 residues. Trimming pared 4 bases from V and 4 bases from J, leaving 12 bases between. Germline V gene lookup returns CDR1 SGHTA and CDR2 FQGTGA. CDR3 in amino acids: CASSSGVSADTQYF. CDR3 coding DNA: TGTGCCAGCAGCTCTGGGGTTTCCGCAGATACGCAGTATTTT.

The chain has TRBV5-1 and TRBJ1-1; 7 nucleotides match TRBD1. The CDR3 extends over 14 amino acids. Germline V gene lookup returns CDR1 SGHRS and CDR2 YFSETQ. Trimming removed 3 bases from V and 5 bases from J; junction bases left unmatched: 7. The CDR3 region is CASSSTGRGTEAFF. The CDR3, as DNA: TGCGCCAGCAGCTCGACAGGGCGTGGGACTGAAGCTTTCTTT. The whole variable domain, filled in from reference TRBV5-1 and TRBJ1-1, reads KAGVTQTPRYLIKTRGQQVTLSCSPISGHRSVSWYQQTPGQGLQFLFEYFSETQRNKGNFPGRFSGRQFSNSRSEMNVSTLELGDSALYLCASSSTGRGTEAFFGQGTRLTVV.

The chain has TRBV7-2 and TRBJ2-7, with 11 bases fitting TRBD2. V shed 6 bases, J shed 2 bases, and the junction held 9 bases outside the gene matches. Germline-derived CDR1 and CDR2 are SGHTA and FQGNSA. This CDR3 spans 16 amino acids. CDR3 sequence reads: CASRRLPSGGPYEQYF. Here the CDR3 DNA reads TGTGCCAGCAGACGGCTCCCTAGCGGGGGGCCCTACGAGCAGTACTTC.

In its sample, this clonotype was seen a few times. The rearrangement uses TRBV6-1 and TRBJ1-2; 8 bases fit TRBD1. In germline, CDR1 is MNHNS, CDR2 SASEGT. The CDR3 is 13 residues long. V lost 6 bases to trimming and J lost 4 bases; unmatched junction nucleotides: 4. In nucleotides, the CDR3 is TGTGCCAGCAGCAAACAGGGGGGCTATGGCTACACCTTC. Translation gives CASSKQGGYGYTF.

The genes are TRBV20-1 and TRBJ2-3, with 10 bases fitting TRBD1. Germline V gene sequence: CDR1 DFQATT, CDR2 SNEGSKA (reference sequence). J was trimmed by 6 bases and V by 0 bases; bases with no gene match: 6. The CDR3 runs 15 residues. CDR3 sequence (DNA): TGCAGTGCTAGAGATCGGGGGACAGGGGTCGATACGCAGTATTTT. It specifies CSARDRGTGVDTQYF.

The table lists this clonotype with a count of one. This chain uses TRBV21-1 with TRBJ1-3; the D call of TRBD1 is as the table states it, not checked on the DNA. TRBV21-1 is designated a pseudogene. This CDR3 has 18 residues. The CDR3 bases are TGTGCCAGCAGCAAAATAGACAACCGGGCTTCGGGGGGAAACACCATATATTTT. It encodes CASSKIDNRASGGNTIYF.

The rearrangement links TRBV23-1 to TRBJ1-2; D is uncertain. TRBV23-1 qualifies as an ORF whose function is uncertain. This CDR3 is built from 16 residues. With 6 bases removed from V and 5 bases from J, the gap between germline ends came to 22 bases. The CDR3 DNA follows: TGCGCCAGCAGCCACGGGAGCTCGTATTACCTTTATGGCTACACCTTC. Translated, it gives CASSHGSSYYLYGYTF.

The chain has TRBV7-6 and TRBJ1-4; D gene uncertain. V was trimmed by 0 bases and J by 10 bases, leaving 15 bases between them. Germline V gene sequence: CDR1 SGHVS, CDR2 FNYEAQ. This CDR3 spans 15 amino acids. The CDR3 DNA sequence: TGTGCCAGCAGCTTAGCGCGACGGGATATGGGAAAACTGTTTTTT. This translates into CASSLARRDMGKLFF.

This clonotype has only a few counts. The chain recombines TRBV10-1 with TRBJ2-5; 7 bases fit TRBD1. In germline, CDR1 is WNHNN, CDR2 SYGVQD (reference sequence). V lost 11 bases, J lost 5 bases, and 23 bases stayed unmatched. The CDR3 contains 17 residues. For the CDR3, the DNA is TGCGCCGGAGCGTGGTGTGAAGACAGGGCTCTGGGGGAGACCCAGTACTTC. The encoded protein is CAGAWCEDRALGETQYF.

This chain links TRBV7-3 with TRBJ2-3, with 10 bases that match TRBD2. The CDR3 runs 14 residues. Per the germline V gene, CDR1 is SGHTA and CDR2 is FQGTGA. With 6 bases clipped from V and 11 bases from J, the junction kept 11 bases outside the gene matches. In nucleotides, the CDR3 is TGTGCCAGCAGTCAGCGGGGGGGGTTCGAGCGGCAGTATTTT. Translating gives CASSQRGGFERQYF.

The chain links TRBV5-1 to TRBJ2-3; tentative D call: TRBD1 (7 bases). Trimming removed 3 bases at V and 3 bases at J, with 14 bases between. The germline gives CDR1 SGHRS, CDR2 YFSETQ. The CDR3 has 15 amino acids. The CDR3 nucleotides read TGCGCCAGCAGCTGGGGGGACAGCTATACAGATACGCAGTATTTT. Its protein product is CASSWGDSYTDTQYF.

This chain connects TRBV18 to TRBJ2-2; D possibly corresponds to TRBD1 (5 bases). V lost 2 bases and J lost 1, with 11 bases in between. The CDR3 spans 16 residues. CDR1 and CDR2 from the germline V gene are KGHSH and LQKENI. The CDR3: CASSPNRFQNTGELFF. The CDR3 region has the DNA TGTGCCAGCTCACCAAACAGGTTTCAGAACACCGGGGAGCTGTTTTTT.

V usage is TRBV5-1 and J usage is TRBJ2-7; the D is unclear. CDR3 length: 15 amino acids. Per the germline V gene, CDR1 is SGHRS and CDR2 is YFSETQ. V was pared by 1 base and J by 3 bases, with 14 bases between. The CDR3 DNA is TGCGCCAGCAGCTTGCCCTACGACGGAGACTACGAGCAGTACTTC. Its translation: CASSLPYDGDYEQYF. The complete variable domain, with remaining parts taken from reference TRBV5-1 and TRBJ2-7, reads KAGVTQTPRYLIKTRGQQVTLSCSPISGHRSVSWYQQTPGQGLQFLFEYFSETQRNKGNFPGRFSGRQFSNSRSEMNVSTLELGDSALYLCASSLPYDGDYEQYFGPGTRLTVT.

There are a few counts of this clonotype. This sequence joins TRBV27 and TRBJ2-7, with D perhaps matching TRBD2 (5 bases). Germline CDR1 and CDR2: MNHEY and SMNVEV (reference sequence). This CDR3 is 14 amino acids long. The germline V and J ends were trimmed by 5 bases and 2 bases, with 13 bases remaining between them. The CDR3 spells CASSLRAVTYEQYF. The CDR3 nucleotides read TGTGCCAGCAGTCTAAGAGCGGTCACCTACGAGCAGTACTTC.

The chain carries TRBV20-1 and TRBJ1-1; D not certain. Germline V gene lookup returns CDR1 DFQATT and CDR2 SNEGSKA (reference sequence). The CDR3 is 15 residues long. V gave up 0 bases and J gave up 1 base, with 12 bases separating them. The chain's CDR3 is CSARDSQKGNTEAFF. The DNA for the CDR3 is TGCAGTGCTAGAGATTCTCAGAAGGGGAACACTGAAGCTTTCTTT.

The chain joins TRBV7-7 to TRBJ2-1; D assignment may be TRBD1 or TRBD2 (5 bases each). Germline CDR1 SSHAT, CDR2 FNYEAQ (reference sequence). The CDR3 has 15 amino acids. V lost 1 base, J lost 4 bases, and 11 bases lay in between. The CDR3: CASSLGTGPYNEQFF. The CDR3 DNA sequence: TGTGCCAGCAGCTTAGGCACGGGACCGTACAATGAGCAGTTCTTC.

This chain connects TRBV15 to TRBJ2-5, with 7 bases matching TRBD2. V trimming: 0 bases; J trimming: 9 bases; junction bases outside the gene matches: 16. CDR3 size: 17 residues. CDR1 is LNHNV and CDR2 is YYDKDF in the germline V gene (reference sequence). CDR3 region: CATSRDTSGRFNRAQYF. CDR3 nucleotides: TGTGCCACCAGCAGAGATACCTCCGGGAGGTTCAATCGGGCCCAGTACTTC.

This chain uses TRBV11-3 with TRBJ2-7; 11 bases line up with TRBD1. Germline CDR1 reads SGHNT; CDR2 reads YENEEA. The CDR3 is 15 residues long. The V segment lost 6 bases and the J segment 13 bases; nucleotides outside the gene matches: 17. CDR3 nucleotide sequence: TGTGCCAGCAGGCGGACAGGGGGCAGCGGCGCGGGGCTTTACTTC. It yields the protein CASRRTGGSGAGLYF.

This clonotype was counted a single time. The chain is built from TRBV9 and TRBJ1-5, with a tentative D call TRBD1 (6 bases). Trimming pared 3 bases from V and 2 bases from J, leaving 15 bases between. Germline loops: CDR1 SGDLS, CDR2 YYNGEE. CDR3 length: 16 amino acids. The CDR3 region has the DNA TGTGCCAGCAGCGGCACCTCGGGGGCGGGCAATCAGCCCCAGCATTTT. Its protein product is CASSGTSGAGNQPQHF.

The count of this clonotype is one. The V gene is TRBV19, the J gene TRBJ1-1, with 8 bases aligning to TRBD1. The length of the CDR3 is 13 residues. From germline, CDR1 is LNHDA and CDR2 SQIVND (reference sequence). The V gene end was trimmed by 9 bases and the J gene end by 6 bases; junction bases not matched to a gene: 9. The CDR3 DNA follows: TGTGCCAGCCTTCCGTTGGACAGGGCTGAAGCTTTCTTT. Protein sequence: CASLPLDRAEAFF.

The genes are TRBV18 and TRBJ1-4; 12 bases agree with TRBD1. J lost 3 bases, V lost 5 bases, and 4 bases had no gene match. The germline V gene has CDR1 KGHSH and CDR2 LQKENI. This CDR3 comprises 16 residues. In nucleotides, the CDR3 is TGTGCCAGCTCATCGGGACAGGGGGCAGCTAATGAAAAACTGTTTTTT. Translated: CASSSGQGAANEKLFF.

The genes are TRBV20-1 and TRBJ2-5, with 13 bases aligning to TRBD2. CDR1 and CDR2 from the germline V gene are DFQATT and SNEGSKA (reference sequence). The CDR3 covers 16 residues. Losses at the gene ends were 3 bases for V and 5 bases for J; bases not matched to a gene: 9. CDR3 sequence reads: CSASGPGLAGTETQYF. In nucleotides, the CDR3 is TGCAGTGCTAGTGGACCGGGACTAGCGGGGACGGAGACCCAGTACTTC.

This clonotype was found once. The V call is TRBV6-5, the J call TRBJ2-3, with TRBD2 matching over 8 bases. There are 15 residues in the CDR3. The ends lost 6 bases at V and 0 bases at J; junction bases unmatched: 5. Germline values: CDR1 MNHEY, CDR2 SVGAGI. CDR3 in amino acids: CASRGGGSSTDTQYF. In DNA form, the CDR3 reads TGTGCCAGCAGGGGCGGGGGGTCTAGCACAGATACGCAGTATTTT.

The chain carries TRBV7-9 and TRBJ2-3; 8 bases are a match to TRBD1. CDR1 is SEHNR, CDR2 FQNEAQ, per germline (reference sequence). The length of the CDR3 is 17 residues. The junction had 7 bases not matched to a gene; V was cut back by 2 bases and J by 0 bases. CDR3 nucleotide sequence: TGTGCCAGCAGCTTAAGGGACAGGACATCTAGCACAGATACGCAGTATTTT. It encodes CASSLRDRTSSTDTQYF. The full variable domain, in which reference TRBV7-9 and TRBJ2-3 provide the parts outside the CDR3, is DTGVSQNPRHKITKRGQNVTFRCDPISEHNRLYWYRQTLGQGPEFLTYFQNEAQLEKSRLLSDRFSAERPKGSFSTLEIQRTEQGDSAMYLCASSLRDRTSSTDTQYFGPGTRLTVL.

The chain employs TRBV5-6 and TRBJ2-7; D is possibly TRBD1 (7 bases). This CDR3 has 14 residues. Germline CDR1 SGHDT, CDR2 YYEEEE. V was shortened by 5 bases and J by 6 bases, with 18 bases between the two germline ends. The CDR3 reads CASRRRGTVSEQYF. Here the CDR3 DNA reads TGTGCCAGCAGAAGACGCGGGACAGTAAGCGAGCAGTACTTC.